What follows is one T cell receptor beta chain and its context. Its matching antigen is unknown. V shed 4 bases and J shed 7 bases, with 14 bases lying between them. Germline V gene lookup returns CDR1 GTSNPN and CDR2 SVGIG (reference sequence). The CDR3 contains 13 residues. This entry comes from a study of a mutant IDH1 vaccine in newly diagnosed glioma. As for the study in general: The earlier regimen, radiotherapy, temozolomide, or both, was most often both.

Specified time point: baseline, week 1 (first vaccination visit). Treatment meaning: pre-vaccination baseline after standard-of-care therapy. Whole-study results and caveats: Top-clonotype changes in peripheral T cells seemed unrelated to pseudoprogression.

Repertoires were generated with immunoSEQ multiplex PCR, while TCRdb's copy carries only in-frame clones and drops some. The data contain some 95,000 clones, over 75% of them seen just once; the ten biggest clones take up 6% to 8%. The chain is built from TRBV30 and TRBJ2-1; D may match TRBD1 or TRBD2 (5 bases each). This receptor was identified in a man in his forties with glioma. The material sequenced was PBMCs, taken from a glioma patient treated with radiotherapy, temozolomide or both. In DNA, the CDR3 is TGTGCCTGGAATCGACAGCCGGGGAATGAGCAGTTCTTC. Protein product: CAWNRQPGNEQFF.